Included here is one TCR beta chain sequence, with context. Its target is not known. Looked up from germline, CDR1 is SGHVS and CDR2 is FQNEAQ. This CDR3 is 14 amino acids long. Trimming cost V 4 bases and J 4 bases; bases outside gene matches: 6. This sample is drawn from a study of OX40 agonist ivuxolimab in advanced cancers. Across the whole study: The drug used for patients, ivuxolimab, was an agonistic anti-OX40 (CD134) antibody. At doses from 0.01 to 10 mg/kg, patients were given intravenous ivuxolimab every 2 weeks.

Study-level points and caveats: Compared with CD4+, CD8+ T cells on average had more expanded clones. Clonal expansion by week 6 occurred in CD4+ and CD8+ blood T cells (at 0.1 to 3.0 mg/kg).

Assay: immunoSEQ multiplex PCR; the TCRdb copy retains only in-frame clones and omits some. The sample has just over 70,000 clones, roughly 84% seen once; the top ten hold around 0.73%. Sequences were derived from CD4+ or CD8+ T cells sorted from blood, sampled in a trial of the OX40 agonist ivuxolimab. This chain connects TRBV7-8 to TRBJ1-2, with 7 bases lining up with TRBD1. The origin of this receptor is an adult with an advanced solid tumor such as melanoma, head and neck, liver or kidney cancer. The DNA for the CDR3 is TGTGCCAGCAGCTCGACAGGGAACACCTATGGCTACACCTTC. This encodes CASSSTGNTYGYTF.